This TCR beta chain was recorded in a study of CD8 T cells in ankylosing spondylitis. In germline, CDR1 is SGHRS, CDR2 YFSETQ. This CDR3 is 14 amino acids long. TCRdb re-called the 5' RACE reads through MiXCR, storing one row per CDR3 protein. Among under 950,000 distinct CDR3 sequences listed, around 20% were seen once. Remarks on this clonotype: Its target is unknown. One junction end does not reproduce the germline sequence, and a read error may be involved.

Study observations and caveats: It appeared that ankylosing spondylitis blood was characterized by a TCR beta motif of under ten highly homologous variants.

The sequenced sample consisted of blood, either unsorted or a sorted T cell fraction (not recorded which). This clonotype was obtained from a male donor with ankylosing spondylitis. The chain has TRBV5-1 and TRBJ1-2; D is unresolved. CDR3 sequence (DNA): TGCACCAGCAGCGCCAGTCCTTCGAACTATGGCTACACCTTC. Translation: CTSSASPSNYGYTF.